This record covers a single T cell receptor (beta chain). Its antigen specificity is not known. No qualities accompany the bases; no much larger clone lies one base away. This sample was included in a study of T cell responses to AZD1222 COVID-19 vaccine (dated by TCRdb to about 2021). In the study overall: AZD1222 recipients with second doses at about 4 weeks or about 12 weeks were pooled, because spike-specific TCR depth and breadth did not differ between schedules. Enrollment into the trials was organized by age into subgroups of 18-55, 56-69 and 70-plus years, and those subgroups contained roughly 140, 27 and 60 TCR-sequenced participants, respectively. TCR sequencing covered over 230 trial participants: 200 to 220 given two doses of AZD1222 and 26 given two doses of MenACWY control vaccine.

This specimen's time point label, per the study, means: baseline before first vaccination. The vaccinee samples were drawn from two UK trials, COV001 and COV002, one of which was a single-blind randomized controlled phase 2/3 trial testing AZD1222 (ChAdOx1 nCoV-19) in healthy adults. For TCRbeta chain sequencing, PBMC samples were collected from trial participants at day 0 and at day 28 after the second dose. General findings and caveats noted by the study authors: The 56-69-year group was small, and its depth increase did not reach significance, likely because of low power. Because no samples from the day 14 peak response were available, repertoires could be characterized only after the peak T cell response. Participants were mostly white British, with more females than males. The authors suggested clonal diversity may have been underestimated. The whole spike protein was spanned by vaccine-associated CD4 TCRs, and dominant responses were seen in regions 160-218 and 743-854. After two AZD1222 doses, both the breadth and the depth of spike-specific TCRs were significantly higher than at day 0 and than in MenACWY recipients. Only five to seven AZD1222 recipients were SARS-CoV-2 seropositive at baseline, limiting conclusions about previously exposed vaccinees. Reportedly, close to half of the unique spike-specific TCRs recognized epitopes lying outside the regions that are mutated in the B.1.351 and B.1.1.7 variants.

The CDR3 regions of human TCRbeta chains were analyzed by immunosequencing. The paper's processing steps were these. Repertoire TCRs were matched against a reference library of SARS-CoV-2-specific TCRs generated with the MIRA antigen-specificity platform. Breadth was defined as the fraction of unique TCRs that were SARS-CoV-2-associated, and depth was defined as the fraction of total T cells that were SARS-CoV-2-associated. Each spike-specific TCR was assigned to its reactive spike region and to a CD4 or CD8 class using the MIRA data. Log10-transformed breadth and depth values were compared by one-way ANOVA with Sidak's multiple comparisons tests. Sourced from immuneACCESS, this table was stored by TCRdb with only in-frame sequences that have V and J called. A share of the clones is absent; for the studies checked, an unresolved V gene accounts for under half, and the remainder has no known explanation. The V and J calls and the clone size are those of that table, but D and trimming were determined from the DNA. Recorded for this sample are some 150,000 clones; about 90% of them occurred a single time. Together, the top ten hold around 5% of the sample.

The sequence was collected from an adult in good health. The source material was peripheral blood, sampled on day 0 of AZD1222 vaccination.

The CDR3 amino acid sequence is: CASSERGRGAGYNEQFF. The sequence in DNA is TGTGCCAGCAGCGAACGGGGACGGGGGGCCGGCTACAATGAGCAGTTCTTC. The rearrangement combines TRBV11-2 with TRBJ2-1; a weak D assignment points to TRBD2 (7 bases agree). Trimming takes 5 bases from V and 3 bases from J, and the germline ends sit 20 bases apart. Via the germline V gene, CDR1 is SGHAT and CDR2 FQNNGV. The CDR3 covers 17 residues, taking in both the cysteine and the phenylalanine. Just CDR3 DNA is preserved here, 51 bases in frame from base 1.